This T cell receptor beta chain stems from a study of cytomegalovirus exposure and HLA in healthy donors. The PCR used 60 Vbeta and 13 Jbeta primers. The assay was immunoSEQ multiplex PCR, and TCRdb's table has in-frame clones only and misses some. The sample lists around 120,000 clones, around 60% seen once, with 3.8% in the top ten. The sequenced material came from PBMCs. The source is a man under 40 in good health and CMV-seropositive.

CDR3 sequence (DNA): TGCGCCAGCAGCCTTGGACAGGGGGGTGAAGCTTTCTTT. Protein sequence: CASSLGQGGEAFF. The V gene is TRBV5-1, the J gene TRBJ1-1, with 10 nucleotides matching TRBD1. The CDR3 extends over 13 amino acids. V gave up 4 bases and J gave up 7 bases; unmatched junction bases: 4. Germline V gene sequence: CDR1 SGHRS, CDR2 YFSETQ.